This T cell receptor beta chain stems from a study of Ad26.COV2.S vaccination and SARS-CoV-2 variants. The data were produced by immunoSEQ multiplex PCR, yet TCRdb's version contains in-frame clones alone and is incomplete. The sample comprises more than 400,000 clones, about 90% of which are singletons, and less than 5.5% rests with the top ten. Germline CDR1 and CDR2: SGHAT and FQNNGV. The CDR3 spans 13 residues. The germline V and J ends were trimmed by 1 base and 3 bases, with 7 bases remaining between them. Specified treatment: approximately 18 received Ad26.COV2.S at low or high dose, single or two shots; 5 received placebo; per-sample allocation not given. All samples were drawn on day 63, counting from the first vaccine or placebo injection.

Sequencing was performed on peripheral blood, taken in a trial of Ad26.COV2.S vaccine versus placebo. The chain carries TRBV11-2 and TRBJ2-7; TRBD1 might be the D (5 bases). The TCR sequence derives from a person between 18 and 65 years old who received the Ad26.COV2.S COVID-19 vaccine or a placebo. The CDR3 protein is CASSLATVYEQYF. The CDR3 DNA reads as TGTGCCAGCAGCTTAGCGACAGTCTACGAGCAGTACTTC.